This TCR beta chain comes out of a study of blood T cell repertoires in COVID-19. Background on the study: The samples span acute and convalescent COVID-19 from the United States, Italy and Spain.

Germline lookup yields CDR1 MDHEN and CDR2 SYDVKM. J gave up 9 bases and V 5 bases, and 20 bases lay outside the gene matches. The CDR3 is 17 amino acids. In the original workflow: By means of reference gene primer amplification, nucleated cell counts were estimated. TCRdb keeps only in-frame clones here, not all; method: immunoSEQ multiplex PCR. V, J and clone size were drawn from that table, and D and trimming were deduced from the DNA. The sample lists roughly 100,000 clones; around 94% were seen once. This chain uses TRBV28 with TRBJ2-7; 9 positions agree with TRBD2. This TCR was recovered from a man aged 50-60 years with active COVID-19. Source material: peripheral blood. CDR3 bases: TGTGCCAGCAGTCCCGGACTAGCGCGAGGCCTGGTCGCAGGGCAGTACTTC. Its protein product is CASSPGLARGLVAGQYF.